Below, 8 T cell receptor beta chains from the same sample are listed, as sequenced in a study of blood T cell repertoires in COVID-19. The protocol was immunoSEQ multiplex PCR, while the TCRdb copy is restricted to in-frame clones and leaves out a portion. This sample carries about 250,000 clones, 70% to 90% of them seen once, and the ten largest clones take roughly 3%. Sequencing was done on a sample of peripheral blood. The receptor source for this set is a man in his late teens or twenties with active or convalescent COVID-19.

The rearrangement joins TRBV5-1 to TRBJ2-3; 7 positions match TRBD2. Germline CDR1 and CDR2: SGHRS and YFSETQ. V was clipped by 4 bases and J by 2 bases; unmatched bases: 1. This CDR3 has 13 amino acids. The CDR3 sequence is CASSQRDTDTQYF. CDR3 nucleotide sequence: TGCGCCAGCAGCCAGCGGGACACAGATACGCAGTATTTT.

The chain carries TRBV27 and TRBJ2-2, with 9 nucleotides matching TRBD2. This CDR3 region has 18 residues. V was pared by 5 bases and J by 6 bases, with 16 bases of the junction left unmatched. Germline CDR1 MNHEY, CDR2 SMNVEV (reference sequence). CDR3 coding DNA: TGTGCCAGCAGTCTCAAACAACTAGCGGGCCTCTCTTCCGGGGAGCTGTTTTTT. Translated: CASSLKQLAGLSSGELFF.

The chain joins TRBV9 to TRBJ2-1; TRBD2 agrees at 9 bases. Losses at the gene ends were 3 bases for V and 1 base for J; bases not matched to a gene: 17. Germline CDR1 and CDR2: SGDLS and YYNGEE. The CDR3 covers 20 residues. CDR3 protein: CASSAPRASGKLASYNEQFF. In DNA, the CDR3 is TGTGCCAGCAGCGCCCCCAGGGCTAGCGGGAAATTGGCGTCCTACAATGAGCAGTTCTTC.

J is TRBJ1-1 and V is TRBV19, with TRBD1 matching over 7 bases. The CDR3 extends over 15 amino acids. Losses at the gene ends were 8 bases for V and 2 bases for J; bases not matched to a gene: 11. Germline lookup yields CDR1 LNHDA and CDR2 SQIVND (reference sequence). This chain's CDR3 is CASRPTGLGNTEAFF. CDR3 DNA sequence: TGTGCCAGTCGGCCGACAGGGTTGGGAAACACTGAAGCTTTCTTT.

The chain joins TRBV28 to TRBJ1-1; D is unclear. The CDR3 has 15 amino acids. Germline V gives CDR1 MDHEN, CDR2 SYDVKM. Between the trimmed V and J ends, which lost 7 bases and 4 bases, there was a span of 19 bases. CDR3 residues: CASTKNERLGTEAFF. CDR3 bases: TGTGCCAGCACTAAAAATGAGCGTTTGGGCACTGAAGCTTTCTTT.

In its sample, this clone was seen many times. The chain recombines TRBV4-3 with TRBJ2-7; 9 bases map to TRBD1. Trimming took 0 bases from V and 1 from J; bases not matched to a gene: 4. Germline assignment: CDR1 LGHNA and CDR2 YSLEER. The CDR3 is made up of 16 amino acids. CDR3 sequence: CASSQDRGTGSYEQYF. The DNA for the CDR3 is TGCGCCAGCAGCCAAGATCGGGGGACAGGGTCCTACGAGCAGTACTTC.

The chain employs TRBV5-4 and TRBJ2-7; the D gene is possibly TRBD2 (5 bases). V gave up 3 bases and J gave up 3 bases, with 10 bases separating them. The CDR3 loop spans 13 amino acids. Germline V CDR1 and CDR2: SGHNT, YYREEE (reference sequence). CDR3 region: CASSSGLYYEQYF. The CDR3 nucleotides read TGTGCCAGCAGCTCAGGACTTTACTACGAGCAGTACTTC.

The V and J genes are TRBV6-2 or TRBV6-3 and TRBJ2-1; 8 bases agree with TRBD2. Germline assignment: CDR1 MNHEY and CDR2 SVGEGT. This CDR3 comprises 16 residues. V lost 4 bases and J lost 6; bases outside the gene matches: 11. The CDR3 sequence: CASSWAGKAGANEQFF. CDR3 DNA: TGTGCCAGCAGTTGGGCTGGGAAAGCGGGGGCCAATGAGCAGTTCTTC.